The 28 T cell receptor beta chains reported below all come from one sample, sequenced in a study of blood T cell repertoires in COVID-19. The repertoire was sequenced with immunoSEQ multiplex PCR; TCRdb's copy has only in-frame clones and lacks some. Of about 220,000 clones in the sample, roughly 89% are singletons; the top ten hold around 2.6%. The source material was PBMCs or T cells enriched from blood (not recorded which). The origin of the receptors is a woman in her twenties or thirties with acute COVID-19.

V and J are TRBV18 and TRBJ2-7; 9 bases line up with TRBD1. Germline values: CDR1 KGHSH, CDR2 LQKENI. V lost 2 bases, J lost 5 bases, and 7 bases stayed unmatched. The CDR3 covers 15 residues. The CDR3 region is CASSPKGTGLHEQYF. The CDR3 nucleotides are TGTGCCAGCTCACCAAAAGGGACAGGGCTGCACGAGCAGTACTTC.

The J gene is TRBJ2-3, the V gene TRBV3-1 (or the pseudogene TRBV3-2); 13 nucleotides agree with TRBD2. Germline lookup yields CDR1 LGHDT and CDR2 YNNKEL (reference sequence). With 0 bases clipped from V and 3 bases from J, the junction kept 6 bases outside the gene matches. CDR3 size: 18 residues. For the CDR3, the DNA is TGTGCCAGCAGCCAAGATGCCCGACTAGCGGGGGGTACAGATACGCAGTATTTT. It yields the protein CASSQDARLAGGTDTQYF.

V gene TRBV6-1 combines with J gene TRBJ1-5; D possibly corresponds to TRBD1 (5 bases). The V end lost 1 base, the J end lost 2 bases, and 9 bases lay between the germline ends. The CDR3 consists of 15 residues. Germline-derived CDR1 and CDR2 are MNHNS and SASEGT. The CDR3 loop is CASSEVRAGNQPQHF. CDR3 coding DNA: TGTGCCAGCAGTGAAGTCAGGGCGGGCAATCAGCCCCAGCATTTT.

V gene TRBV6-1 combines with J gene TRBJ2-2; tentatively, D is TRBD1 (6 bases). V lost 4 bases and J 6 bases, leaving 21 bases between the germline ends. The CDR3 has 17 residues. The germline gives CDR1 MNHNS, CDR2 SASEGT. The CDR3: CASSGGLRPIPPGELFF. The CDR3 DNA reads TGTGCCAGCAGTGGGGGGCTTCGGCCAATCCCTCCCGGGGAGCTGTTTTTT.

The rearrangement uses TRBV19 and TRBJ2-3; 9 bases map to TRBD2. This CDR3 is built from 20 residues. V was clipped by 3 bases and J by 6 bases; unmatched bases: 22. Germline CDR1 LNHDA, CDR2 SQIVND (reference sequence). This chain's CDR3 is CASSMSLAGYVDMVTDTQYF. CDR3 bases: TGTGCCAGTAGTATGTCACTAGCGGGTTACGTAGACATGGTCACGGATACGCAGTATTTT.

V and J are TRBV6-4 and TRBJ2-1; TRBD1 might be the D (6 bases). From germline, CDR1 is MRHNA and CDR2 SNTAGT. The length of the CDR3 is 13 residues. The V and J ends lost 2 bases and 8 bases respectively, with 10 bases between them. The CDR3 nucleotides read TGTGCCAGCAGTGACACCTACAGGGATGAGCAGTTCTTC. Amino acid sequence: CASSDTYRDEQFF.

The V gene is TRBV7-8, the J gene TRBJ2-7, with D possibly matching TRBD2 (5 bases). The CDR3 contains 15 residues. V shed 1 base and J shed 7 bases, with 17 bases lying between them. Germline CDR1 reads SGHVS; CDR2 reads FQNEAQ. CDR3 DNA sequence: TGTGCCAGCAGCTTAGATTTTGGGCCGACGGGGGAGCAGTACTTC. This codes for CASSLDFGPTGEQYF.

The chain uses TRBV29-1 and TRBJ1-2; TRBD1 aligns across 8 bases. Germline values: CDR1 SQVTM, CDR2 ANQGSEA. This CDR3 has 12 amino acids. CDR3 sequence reads: CSGDRINYGYTF. CDR3 coding DNA: TGCAGTGGGGACAGGATAAACTATGGCTACACCTTC.

The chain has TRBV5-1 and TRBJ1-1, with TRBD1 matching over 10 bases. V dropped 6 bases and J dropped 3; count of bases not matched to a gene: 8. Germline values: CDR1 SGHRS, CDR2 YFSETQ. This CDR3 comprises 15 residues. Here the CDR3 DNA reads TGCGCCAGCATAAGGACAGGGGGAATGGACACTGAAGCTTTCTTT. Amino acids: CASIRTGGMDTEAFF.

The chain employs TRBV4-2 and TRBJ2-2; 7 bases align to TRBD1. V shed 4 bases and J 4 bases; nucleotides not matched to a gene: 9. In germline, CDR1 is LGHNA, CDR2 YNFKEQ. CDR3 length equals 16 residues. Here the CDR3 reads CASSPKTGYFTGELFF. The CDR3 DNA reads TGTGCCAGCAGCCCGAAGACAGGGTACTTCACCGGGGAGCTGTTTTTT.

This clone was seen only a few times. The chain carries TRBV7-2 and TRBJ2-7; possible D gene TRBD1, 6 bases. CDR3 length: 13 residues. CDR1 and CDR2 from the germline V gene are SGHTA and FQGNSA. Trimming took 5 bases from V and 2 from J, leaving 10 bases between them. Here the CDR3 DNA reads TGTGCCAGCAGCCATGGACAGACCTACGAGCAGTACTTC. Protein: CASSHGQTYEQYF.

The table lists this clone with a count of one. CDR3 DNA sequence: TGTGCCAGCAGAGCCCCTCTAGCGGCCAACTCCTACGAGCAGTACTTC. Translation gives CASRAPLAANSYEQYF. The chain couples TRBV2 to TRBJ2-7; 7 bases line up with TRBD2. Looked up from germline, CDR1 is SNHLY and CDR2 is FYNNEI. The CDR3 totals 16 residues. The V segment lost 6 bases and the J segment 0 bases; nucleotides outside the gene matches: 11.

The chain uses TRBV18 and TRBJ2-7; no clear D gene. Germline-derived CDR1 and CDR2 are KGHSH and LQKENI. V shed 3 bases and J shed 5 bases, with 17 bases lying between them. The CDR3 is 15 amino acids. In DNA form, the CDR3 reads TGTGCCAGCTCACCTGATGTTGGAGCAAGCGACGAGCAGTACTTC. It specifies CASSPDVGASDEQYF.

The rearrangement joins TRBV27 to TRBJ1-5; 10 bases agree with TRBD1. V dropped 5 bases and J dropped 6; count of bases not matched to a gene: 7. The germline V gene has CDR1 MNHEY and CDR2 SMNVEV (reference sequence). The CDR3 has 15 residues. CDR3 coding DNA: TGTGCCAGCAGTCCCTGGGGACAGGGGCGTCAGCCCCAGCATTTT. Protein sequence: CASSPWGQGRQPQHF.

This clone was picked up one time. The chain couples TRBV6-5 to TRBJ1-3, with TRBD1 matching 7 bases. The CDR3 consists of 14 residues. Germline V lookup: CDR1 MNHEY, CDR2 SVGAGI. With V trimmed by 5 bases and J by 6 bases, 7 bases remained unmatched. The CDR3 DNA reads TGTGCCAGCAGTATTGGGACAGATCCAAACACCATATATTTT. Its translation: CASSIGTDPNTIYF.

The chain recombines TRBV4-3 with TRBJ1-1, with D unclear. Trimming took 0 bases from V and 5 from J, leaving 16 bases between them. The CDR3 is 16 residues long. Germline V gene lookup returns CDR1 LGHNA and CDR2 YSLEER. This chain's CDR3 is CASSQDQTGFGTEAFF. DNA of the CDR3: TGCGCCAGCAGCCAAGATCAAACCGGGTTCGGTACTGAAGCTTTCTTT.

V and J are TRBV4-1 and TRBJ2-5; 7 bases are a match to TRBD1. V was clipped by 1 base and J by 3 bases; unmatched bases: 11. This CDR3 has 17 amino acids. CDR1 is MGHRA, CDR2 YSYEKL, per germline. The CDR3 protein is CASSQALQGWSEETQYF. DNA of the CDR3: TGCGCCAGCAGCCAAGCCCTACAGGGGTGGTCGGAAGAGACCCAGTACTTC.

CDR3 residues: CASSDGVEADTQYF. Written as DNA, the CDR3 is TGCGCCAGCAGTGACGGGGTAGAGGCAGATACGCAGTATTTT. This chain connects TRBV10-1 to TRBJ2-3; D possibly corresponds to TRBD2 (5 bases). CDR1 and CDR2 (germline): WNHNN, SYGVQD (reference sequence). The V and J ends lost 3 bases and 4 bases respectively, with 11 bases between them. The length of the CDR3 is 14 residues.

The gene calls are TRBV7-9 and TRBJ2-5; 9 bases match TRBD2. Per germline, CDR1 SEHNR and CDR2 FQNEAQ (reference sequence). The CDR3 covers 16 residues. Trimming at V came to 0 bases and at J to 3 bases, leaving 5 bases not matched to a gene. The CDR3 region is CASSLAPSGEEETQYF. The CDR3 DNA sequence: TGTGCCAGCAGCTTAGCGCCTAGCGGGGAAGAAGAGACCCAGTACTTC.

This chain joins TRBV19 and TRBJ1-3, with D maybe TRBD1 (5 bases). Trimming left V 3 bases short and J 2 bases short, with 14 bases between. The CDR3 loop spans 16 amino acids. Germline V gene sequence: CDR1 LNHDA, CDR2 SQIVND (reference sequence). The DNA of the CDR3 is TGTGCCAGTAGTATCGAGGAGGGACCTCCTGGAAACACCATATATTTT. This sequence encodes CASSIEEGPPGNTIYF.

The V and J genes are TRBV6-5 and TRBJ1-1; 7 bases map to TRBD1. V shed 10 bases, J shed 1 base, and the junction held 3 bases outside the gene matches. The CDR3 runs to 12 residues. The V gene's germline CDR1 is MNHEY and CDR2 SVGAGI. The CDR3: CATGTANTEAFF. CDR3 DNA: TGTGCCACCGGGACAGCGAACACTGAAGCTTTCTTT.

V usage is TRBV19 and J usage is TRBJ1-5; tentatively, D is TRBD1 (5 bases). Germline V CDR1 and CDR2: LNHDA, SQIVND (reference sequence). With 8 bases removed from V and 5 bases from J, the gap between germline ends came to 13 bases. CDR3 length equals 13 residues. The CDR3 region has the DNA TGTGCCAGTGGGACTTCAAACTATCAGCCCCAGCATTTT. It specifies CASGTSNYQPQHF.

The genes are TRBV9 and TRBJ1-2; 7 positions match TRBD1. The CDR3 extends over 16 amino acids. Losses at the gene ends were 3 bases for V and 5 bases for J; bases not matched to a gene: 13. Germline CDR1 is SGDLS and CDR2 is YYNGEE. The CDR3 bases are TGTGCCAGCAGCGGAGTCCGGACAGGTCGACCTTATGGCTACACCTTC. Protein sequence: CASSGVRTGRPYGYTF.

This clone came up once. The V call is TRBV2, the J call TRBJ2-3, with 9 positions matching TRBD2. CDR3 length: 15 amino acids. Germline V gene sequence: CDR1 SNHLY, CDR2 FYNNEI. V lost 4 bases to trimming and J lost 10 bases; unmatched junction nucleotides: 12. The CDR3 DNA is TGTGCCAGCAGTGTGGAGCGGGGGGCCCTTAGGGCGCAGTATTTT. Residues: CASSVERGALRAQYF.

The genes are TRBV18 and TRBJ1-6; D may be TRBD1 (6 bases). The CDR3 spans 14 residues. V was clipped by 2 bases and J by 10 bases, with 12 bases between them. CDR1 and CDR2 from the germline V gene are KGHSH and LQKENI. The CDR3 sequence is CASSPTTGFSPLHF. DNA for the CDR3: TGTGCCAGCTCACCAACAACAGGGTTCTCACCCCTCCACTTT.

This clone was observed a single time. The chain carries TRBV5-5 and TRBJ2-3, with 14 nucleotides matching TRBD2. The CDR3 totals 15 residues. The V gene end was trimmed by 3 bases and the J gene end by 4 bases; junction bases not matched to a gene: 1. Per germline, CDR1 SGHKS and CDR2 YYEKEE (reference sequence). The CDR3 spells CASSWTSGGSDTQYF. CDR3 DNA sequence: TGTGCCAGCAGCTGGACTAGCGGGGGGTCAGATACGCAGTATTTT.

In its sample, this clone was seen once. The V and J genes are TRBV5-6 and TRBJ2-7; D not resolved. Germline V gene sequence: CDR1 SGHDT, CDR2 YYEEEE. This CDR3 has 12 residues. Between the trimmed V and J ends, which lost 4 bases and 7 bases, there was a span of 12 bases. The CDR3 region is CASSPGRWEQYF. CDR3 DNA: TGTGCCAGCAGCCCCGGCAGGTGGGAGCAGTACTTC. Drawing the rest from reference TRBV5-6 and TRBJ2-7, the complete variable domain is DAGVTQSPTHLIKTRGQQVTLRCSPKSGHDTVSWYQQALGQGPQFIFQYYEEEERQRGNFPDRFSGHQFPNYSSELNVNALLLGDSALYLCASSPGRWEQYFGPGTRLTVT.

J is TRBJ2-5 and V is TRBV9; D uncertain. Per germline, CDR1 SGDLS and CDR2 YYNGEE. Trimming removed 0 bases from V and 5 bases from J, with 11 bases in between. The CDR3 has 14 amino acids. The CDR3 protein is CASSVVAGPETQYF. In nucleotides, the CDR3 is TGTGCCAGCAGCGTAGTGGCTGGGCCCGAGACCCAGTACTTC. Full variable domain (outside the CDR3, taken from reference TRBV9 and TRBJ2-5): DSGVTQTPKHLITATGQRVTLRCSPRSGDLSVYWYQQSLDQGLQFLIQYYNGEERAKGNILERFSAQQFPDLHSELNLSSLELGDSALYFCASSVVAGPETQYFGPGTRLLVL.